The rows below give T cell receptor beta chains drawn from one sample of a study of T cells after yellow fever vaccination. TCRdb recomputed calls from the 5' RACE reads with MiXCR, one row per CDR3 protein. The sample has some 32,000 distinct CDR3 sequences, approximately 6.6% seen once; the top ten hold roughly 23%. This specimen consisted of PBMCs, either bulk or a sorted T-cell subset (CD4+, CD8+, memory, or dextramer-sorted; not recorded which), obtained on the day of the first yellow fever vaccination. These receptors all stem from a man between 18 and 35 years old who received the YFV17D yellow fever vaccine. CDR3s include the opening cysteine and the closing phenylalanine or tryptophan. Fields, in order: V gene, D gene, CDR3 length, J gene, clone size, CDR3 protein, CDR3 DNA. The D gene is left open where the match is weak. Clone size is stated in some rows and not others, as once, few, many or a class when expanded.

TRBV5-1	TRBD2	15	TRBJ2-3	many	CASSLVRGNTDTQYF	TGCGCCAGCAGCTTGGTGCGGGGGAACACAGATACGCAGTATTTT
TRBV5-1	TRBD2	18	TRBJ2-2	many	CASSLVWSGGANTGELFF	TGCGCCAGCAGCTTGGTGTGGAGCGGGGGGGCCAACACCGGGGAGCTGTTTTTT
TRBV12-3/TRBV12-4	-	13	TRBJ2-7	-	CASKILGLPEQYF	TGTGCCAGCAAAATTCTAGGCCTGCCCGAGCAGTACTTC
TRBV20-1	TRBD1	16	TRBJ2-3	many	CSATLITGGSTDTQYF	TGCAGTGCTACATTAATCACAGGGGGGAGCACAGATACGCAGTATTTT
TRBV20-1	-	16	TRBJ2-1	-	CSARDGSASSYNEQFF	TGCAGTGCTAGAGATGGGTCGGCAAGCTCCTACAATGAGCAGTTCTTC
TRBV7-2	-	13	TRBJ2-3	-	CASSPNMADTQYF	TGTGCCAGCAGCCCAAACATGGCGGATACGCAGTATTTT
TRBV29-1	-	13	TRBJ2-7	many	CSVRAGSFYEQYF	TGCAGCGTCAGGGCGGGGAGTTTCTACGAGCAGTACTTC
TRBV5-1	-	14	TRBJ2-5	few	CASHGGRTQETQYF	TGCGCCAGCCATGGGGGACGGACCCAAGAGACCCAGTACTTC
TRBV7-3	-	14	TRBJ1-6	many	CASSYPPRVSPLHF	TGTGCCAGCAGCTATCCGCCCCGGGTTTCACCCCTCCACTTT
TRBV12-3/TRBV12-4	TRBD1	15	TRBJ1-2	many	CASSRTGGANYGYTF	TGTGCCAGCAGTCGGACAGGGGGCGCCAACTATGGCTACACCTTC
TRBV3-1	TRBD2	17	TRBJ2-3	many	CASSQDLAGGHTDTQYF	TGTGCCAGCAGCCAAGATCTAGCGGGGGGCCACACAGATACGCAGTATTTT
TRBV20-1	-	12	TRBJ1-1	many	CSARETEGTAFF	TGCAGTGCTAGAGAGACGGAGGGGACAGCTTTCTTT
TRBV7-6	TRBD1	17	TRBJ1-5	many	CASSLGWDSAVNQPQHF	TGTGCCAGCAGCTTAGGATGGGACAGTGCGGTCAATCAGCCCCAGCATTTT
TRBV5-4	-	14	TRBJ2-5	many	CASSLAFGQETQYF	TGTGCCAGCAGCTTGGCCTTCGGCCAAGAGACCCAGTACTTC
TRBV6-4	-	13	TRBJ2-2	medium-sized	CASSGTNTGELFF	TGTGCCAGCAGTGGGACAAACACCGGGGAGCTGTTTTTT
TRBV15	-	12	TRBJ2-5	few	CATSRDLETQYF	TGTGCCACCAGCAGAGATTTGGAGACCCAGTACTTC
TRBV18	TRBD1	15	TRBJ2-3	many	CASSPQGASTDTQYF	TGTGCCAGCTCACCCCAGGGGGCCAGCACAGATACGCAGTATTTT
TRBV24-1	-	12	TRBJ2-4	many	CATSDEKNIQYF	TGTGCCACCAGTGACGAGAAGAACATTCAGTACTTC
TRBV19	TRBD1	12	TRBJ1-5	many	CASSTQGGTQHF	TGTGCCAGTAGTACGCAGGGGGGGACCCAGCATTTT
TRBV7-9	-	14	TRBJ1-2	many	CASNLNYDRTGYTF	TGTGCCAGCAACCTGAACTATGACAGAACTGGCTACACCTTC
TRBV6-1	-	13	TRBJ1-5	many	CASSARNSQPQHF	TGTGCCAGCAGTGCCCGAAACTCTCAGCCCCAGCATTTT
TRBV5-5	TRBD1	15	TRBJ2-7	few	CASSPKGQALDEQYF	TGTGCCAGCAGCCCGAAAGGACAGGCGTTGGACGAGCAGTACTTC
TRBV5-1	-	14	TRBJ2-1	many	CASSLVAPPNEQFF	TGCGCCAGCAGCTTGGTGGCCCCCCCCAATGAGCAGTTCTTC
TRBV5-1	-	12	TRBJ1-5	many	CASSSGLQPQHF	TGCGCCAGTTCCAGTGGTCTTCAGCCCCAGCATTTT
TRBV30	-	13	TRBJ2-3	-	CAWSVAGIDTQYF	TGTGCCTGGAGTGTTGCTGGGATAGATACGCAGTATTTT
TRBV20-1	TRBD2	16	TRBJ2-3	many	CSARDNLAGGADTQYF	TGCAGTGCTAGAGATAATCTAGCGGGGGGCGCAGATACGCAGTATTTT
TRBV5-4	TRBD1	15	TRBJ2-5	-	CASSTGQGIQETQYF	TGTGCCAGCAGCACGGGACAGGGGATTCAAGAGACCCAGTACTTC
TRBV4-3	-	15	TRBJ2-2	many	CASSSHVPHPGELFF	TGCGCCAGCAGCTCTCATGTCCCCCATCCCGGGGAGCTGTTTTTT
TRBV27	-	13	TRBJ1-1	many	CASSLRRATEAFF	TGTGCCAGCAGTTTACGTAGGGCCACTGAAGCTTTCTTT
TRBV9	-	16	TRBJ2-1	-	CASSSLQGGSYNEQFF	TGTGCCAGCAGCTCTTTGCAAGGGGGGTCCTACAATGAGCAGTTCTTC
TRBV5-1	TRBD1	15	TRBJ2-7	many	CASSLNTGGIYEQYF	TGCGCCAGCAGCTTAAACACAGGGGGGATCTACGAGCAGTACTTC
TRBV27	-	13	TRBJ1-5	many	CASCMGSNQPQHF	TGTGCCAGCTGTATGGGCAGCAATCAGCCCCAGCATTTT
TRBV7-6	-	13	TRBJ1-2	many	CASSEGGLYGYTF	TGTGCCAGCAGCGAGGGGGGTCTCTATGGCTACACCTTC
TRBV25-1	-	13	TRBJ1-1	many	CASSEGGWTEAFF	TGTGCCAGCAGTGAAGGAGGTTGGACTGAAGCTTTCTTT
TRBV6-5	TRBD1	17	TRBJ1-3	many	CASSYSYRGSSGNTIYF	TGTGCCAGCAGTTACTCGTACAGGGGGAGCTCTGGAAACACCATATATTTT
TRBV24-1	-	14	TRBJ2-5	many	CATSKADGTETQYF	TGTGCCACCAGTAAGGCAGACGGGACAGAGACCCAGTACTTC
TRBV7-9	-	14	TRBJ1-1	many	CASSLGPHLTEAFF	TGTGCCAGCAGCTTAGGTCCCCACCTGACCGAAGCTTTCTTT
TRBV20-1	-	11	TRBJ1-2	many	CSATGSGGYTF	TGCAGTGCTACAGGGTCGGGTGGCTACACCTTC
TRBV7-8	-	14	TRBJ2-3	medium-sized	CASSLRAGSDTQYF	TGTGCCAGCAGCCTTCGTGCCGGGTCAGATACGCAGTATTTT
TRBV4-3	TRBD1	17	TRBJ1-4	many	CASSQLSPGQGTGKLFF	TGCGCCAGCAGCCAACTCAGCCCGGGACAGGGTACGGGAAAACTGTTTTTT
TRBV5-6	-	13	TRBJ2-7	once	CARSLRVIYEQYF	TGTGCCAGGAGCCTCCGGGTCATCTACGAGCAGTACTTC
TRBV29-1	TRBD1	14	TRBJ2-7	many	CSAKQTGSPYEQYF	TGCAGCGCCAAACAGACAGGGTCCCCCTACGAGCAGTACTTC
TRBV20-1	-	14	TRBJ1-1	many	CSARGGEVDTEAFF	TGCAGTGCTAGAGGGGGGGAGGTGGACACTGAAGCTTTCTTT
TRBV29-1	TRBD1	13	TRBJ1-5	many	CSVEAGGGQPQHF	TGCAGCGTTGAAGCAGGGGGCGGTCAGCCCCAGCATTTT
TRBV18	-	16	TRBJ2-2	many	CASSRARQENTGELFF	TGTGCCAGCTCGCGAGCCCGACAAGAAAACACCGGGGAGCTGTTTTTT
TRBV6-5	-	16	TRBJ1-3	many	CASTRSPGTSGNTIYF	TGTGCCAGCACACGATCACCCGGGACTTCTGGAAACACCATATATTTT
TRBV29-1	-	14	TRBJ2-2	many	CSVEGRMNTGELFF	TGCAGCGTTGAAGGCAGGATGAACACCGGGGAGCTGTTTTTT
TRBV20-1	TRBD1	13	TRBJ1-1	many	CSPGTGRNTEAFF	TGCAGTCCTGGGACAGGGAGGAACACTGAAGCTTTCTTT
TRBV24-1	-	13	TRBJ2-5	many	CATSDSTVETQYF	TGTGCCACCAGTGATTCGACGGTAGAGACCCAGTACTTC
TRBV3-1	-	15	TRBJ2-7	many	CASSQVDRPYYEQYF	TGTGCCAGCAGCCAAGTCGACAGGCCTTACTACGAGCAGTACTTC
TRBV6-5	-	15	TRBJ2-7	many	CASSYSATGSYEQYF	TGTGCCAGCAGTTACAGTGCTACAGGGAGCTACGAGCAGTACTTC
TRBV5-1	-	15	TRBJ2-3	many	CASSFTGTSTDTQYF	TGCGCCAGCAGCTTCACCGGGACTAGCACAGATACGCAGTATTTT